The 5 T cell receptor beta chains given below trace back to one sample, sequenced in a study of CXCR3-negative and CXCR3-positive naive CD8 T cells. Findings and caveats of the study: More hydrophobic TRB CDR3s were found in CXCR3-positive naive cells than in CXCR3-negative naive cells.

Their antigens remain unidentified. UMI-labeled TRB cDNA libraries were prepared by 5' RACE. TCRdb reprocessed the 5' RACE reads and reports one entry per CDR3 protein, with no DNA. The table for this sample gives about 140,000 distinct CDR3 sequences. What was sequenced was naive CXCR3+ CD8+ T cells from blood. Sample subset: CD45RO-CCR7+CD27+CD95- naive CD8+ T cells expressing CXCR3 (TNR3+). The receptors here all came from a human donor in good health. Some clones in this sample may be carry-over from other donors' samples.

This sequence joins TRBV7-9 and TRBJ2-1. The germline gives CDR1 SEHNR, CDR2 FQNEAQ (reference sequence). The CDR3 sequence is 13 residues long. CDR3 in amino acids: CASSLNFGNEQFF. Full variable domain (outside the CDR3, taken from reference TRBV7-9 and TRBJ2-1): DTGVSQNPRHKITKRGQNVTFRCDPISEHNRLYWYRQTLGQGPEFLTYFQNEAQLEKSRLLSDRFSAERPKGSFSTLEIQRTEQGDSAMYLCASSLNFGNEQFFGPGTRLTVL.

The chain combines TRBV14 with TRBJ1-5; TCRdb lists TRBD1, though no DNA is available to test this call. The germline V gene encodes CDR1 SGHDN and CDR2 FVKESK. The CDR3 totals 19 residues. The CDR3 sequence is CASSQRTGGASYSNQPQHF.

J is TRBJ2-2 and V is TRBV29-1. Germline loops: CDR1 SQVTM, CDR2 ANQGSEA. This CDR3 has 14 amino acids. The CDR3 is CSVEYGRNTGELFF.

The genes are TRBV9 and TRBJ2-5; TCRdb returns TRBD2, unconfirmable since there is no DNA. The CDR3 totals 15 residues. Germline V gene sequence: CDR1 SGDLS, CDR2 YYNGEE. The CDR3 region is CASSEGLAGRETQYF.

This sequence joins TRBV28 and TRBJ2-1. Germline CDR1 is MDHEN and CDR2 is SYDVKM. The CDR3 covers 11 residues. This chain's CDR3 is CASSWWAEQFF.